The rows below give T cell receptor beta chains drawn from one sample of a study of cytomegalovirus exposure and HLA in healthy donors. Sequencing used immunoSEQ multiplex PCR; TCRdb keeps in-frame clones, though not all of them. The table lists about 110,000 clones, approximately 76% of them singletons. Sequenced input: PBMCs. These receptors came from a man aged 40-50 years in good health and CMV-seronegative. Each CDR3 is given with its conserved first and last residue. The order of the fields is J gene, clone size, D gene, V gene, CDR3 protein, CDR3 DNA. D genes are given only for firm matches. Expanded clones are given a class, and other clones once, few, many or no size at all.

TRBJ2-2 | . | . | TRBV7-3 | CASSPKVDGTGELFF | TGTGCCAGCAGCCCCAAAGTAGATGGCACCGGGGAGCTGTTTTTT
TRBJ1-6 | . | . | TRBV30 | CAWRRSWEQSASGNSPLHF | TGTGCCTGGAGGCGAAGTTGGGAGCAATCCGCGAGCGGTAATTCACCCCTCCACTTT
TRBJ2-1 | . | . | TRBV4-1 | CASSPLSGGSSYNEQFF | TGCGCCAGCAGCCCATTGAGTGGCGGCAGCTCCTACAATGAGCAGTTCTTC
TRBJ2-1 | medium-sized | . | TRBV7-8 | CASSPQGTGLNNEQFF | TGTGCCAGCAGCCCACAGGGGACGGGACTTAACAATGAGCAGTTCTTC
TRBJ2-7 | . | TRBD1 | TRBV9 | CASSAIDRGIPSYEQYF | TGTGCCAGCAGCGCTATAGACAGGGGGATCCCCTCCTACGAGCAGTACTTC
TRBJ2-1 | . | TRBD2 | TRBV30 | CAWSDGGGYNEQFF | TGTGCCTGGAGTGACGGCGGGGGCTACAATGAGCAGTTCTTC
TRBJ2-1 | . | . | TRBV29-1 | CSVDQALNEQFF | TGCAGCGTTGACCAGGCCTTGAATGAGCAGTTCTTC
TRBJ2-3 | . | . | TRBV9 | CASSVAYSGSTDTQYF | TGTGCCAGCAGCGTAGCTTACTCAGGAAGCACAGATACGCAGTATTTT
TRBJ2-7 | . | . | TRBV7-2 | CASSLTTPASEQYF | TGTGCCAGCAGCTTAACGACACCCGCCAGCGAGCAGTACTTC
TRBJ1-2 | . | TRBD1 | TRBV4-3 | CASSQARQGSRGYTF | TGCGCCAGCAGCCAAGCCCGACAGGGGTCGCGTGGCTACACCTTC
TRBJ2-7 | . | TRBD2 | TRBV6-6 | CASSYLAGGPNEQYF | TGTGCCAGCAGTTACCTAGCGGGGGGGCCAAACGAGCAGTACTTC
TRBJ2-2 | . | . | TRBV9 | CASSVPPAGELFF | TGTGCCAGCAGCGTACCCCCGGCCGGGGAGCTGTTTTTT
TRBJ2-7 | . | TRBD2 | TRBV5-1 | CASSLGTSGYEQYF | TGCGCCAGCAGCCTCGGGACTAGCGGGTACGAGCAGTACTTC
TRBJ2-7 | . | . | TRBV25-1 | CASSDFYDSSHEQYF | TGTGCCAGCAGTGATTTTTATGACAGTTCCCACGAGCAGTACTTC
TRBJ2-7 | . | . | TRBV19 | CASSISRQAYEQYF | TGTGCCAGTAGTATTAGTCGACAGGCCTACGAGCAGTACTTC
TRBJ2-1 | . | . | TRBV9 | CASSVGAAHSLNEQFF | TGTGCCAGCAGCGTAGGGGCAGCCCATTCCCTCAATGAGCAGTTCTTC
TRBJ1-3 | few | . | TRBV2 | CASSEGPGNTIYF | TGTGCCAGCAGTGAAGGGCCTGGAAACACCATATATTTT
TRBJ2-7 | . | . | TRBV7-2 | CASSDSARGGARDEQYF | TGTGCCAGCAGCGATTCTGCGAGGGGCGGGGCCCGTGACGAGCAGTACTTC
TRBJ2-3 | . | TRBD1 | TRBV19 | CASSIQGARIDTQYF | TGTGCCAGTTCCATCCAGGGGGCACGAATAGATACGCAGTATTTT
TRBJ1-4 | . | TRBD1 | TRBV5-1 | CASSPGQGVANEKLFF | TGCGCCAGCAGCCCGGGACAGGGGGTAGCTAATGAAAAACTGTTTTTT
TRBJ1-6 | . | . | TRBV27 | CASSLRVGGPSYNSPLHF | TGTGCCAGCAGTTTAAGGGTCGGGGGTCCCTCCTATAATTCACCCCTCCACTTT
TRBJ2-1 | . | TRBD2 | TRBV10-3 | CAISDGLADYNEQFF | TGTGCCATCAGTGACGGACTAGCGGACTACAATGAGCAGTTCTTC
TRBJ2-3 | . | TRBD1 | TRBV11-2 | CASSYISTGGDTQYF | TGTGCCAGCAGCTATATTTCAACAGGGGGAGATACGCAGTATTTT
TRBJ2-3 | few | TRBD1 | TRBV5-6 | CASSLGPDRAQYF | TGTGCCAGCAGCTTGGGGCCGGACAGGGCGCAGTATTTT
TRBJ2-3 | . | TRBD2 | TRBV5-1 | CASSLAGTSGGSTDTQYF | TGCGCCAGCAGCTTGGCCGGGACTAGCGGGGGTAGCACAGATACGCAGTATTTT
TRBJ1-5 | . | TRBD1 | TRBV28 | CASKSGQGFLNQPQHF | TGTGCCAGCAAATCGGGACAGGGGTTTCTAAATCAGCCCCAGCATTTT
TRBJ2-2 | . | TRBD1 | TRBV19 | CASSIVRTGPGELFF | TGTGCCAGTAGTATAGTTCGGACAGGCCCCGGGGAGCTGTTTTTT
TRBJ1-4 | once | . | TRBV19 | CASKPMGATNEKLFF | TGTGCGAGTAAACCCATGGGAGCAACTAATGAAAAACTGTTTTTT
TRBJ2-7 | . | . | TRBV7-6 | CASSLTSGEKREQYF | TGTGCCAGCAGCTTAACCTCGGGAGAGAAACGGGAGCAGTACTTC
TRBJ2-5 | few | TRBD1 | TRBV6-5 | CASSRDSKETQYF | TGTGCCAGCAGCCGGGACAGCAAAGAGACCCAGTACTTC
TRBJ2-3 | few | TRBD1 | TRBV7-9 | CASSRDRGTDTQYF | TGTGCCAGCAGCCGGGACAGGGGCACAGATACGCAGTATTTT
TRBJ2-5 | many | TRBD1 | TRBV4-3 | CASSQGVTGGAETQYF | TGCGCCAGCAGCCAAGGGGTCACAGGGGGCGCAGAGACCCAGTACTTC
TRBJ2-7 | . | TRBD1 | TRBV19 | CASSVTGAYEQYF | TGTGCCAGTAGTGTCACAGGGGCCTACGAGCAGTACTTC
TRBJ1-4 | . | TRBD1 | TRBV14 | CASSQEPGTGNEKLFF | TGTGCCAGCAGCCAGGAACCCGGGACAGGCAACGAAAAACTGTTTTTT
TRBJ2-3 | . | . | TRBV27 | CASSPSGIPTDTQYF | TGTGCCAGCAGTCCGTCCGGGATTCCCACAGATACGCAGTATTTT
TRBJ2-7 | . | TRBD2 | TRBV4-2 | CASSQDTSGGSYEQYF | TGTGCCAGCAGCCAAGATACTAGCGGGGGCTCCTACGAGCAGTACTTC
TRBJ2-1 | . | . | TRBV4-3 | CASSQDDRKQFF | TGCGCCAGCAGCCAAGACGACAGAAAGCAGTTCTTC
TRBJ1-6 | . | . | TRBV12-5 | CASGPGQNSPLHF | TGTGCTAGTGGTCCCGGACAGAATTCACCCCTCCACTTT
TRBJ2-2 | . | . | TRBV25-1 | CASSVTQTGELFF | TGTGCCAGCAGTGTGACACAGACCGGGGAGCTGTTTTTT
TRBJ1-2 | few | . | TRBV21-1 | CASTRQGTSANYGYTF | TGTGCCAGCACGAGACAGGGGACGTCCGCTAACTATGGCTACACCTTC
TRBJ1-6 | . | . | TRBV4-1 | CASSQDSLGSYNSPLHF | TGCGCCAGCAGCCAGGACAGCCTTGGGTCCTATAATTCACCCCTCCACTTT
TRBJ2-7 | . | TRBD2 | TRBV27 | CASSLSSGGAGEQYF | TGTGCCAGCAGTTTATCTAGCGGGGGGGCCGGCGAGCAGTACTTC
TRBJ2-3 | . | TRBD2 | TRBV7-3 | CASSLISGGRPDTQYF | TGTGCCAGCAGCTTAATCAGCGGGGGTCGCCCAGATACGCAGTATTTT
TRBJ2-1 | . | . | TRBV9 | CASSVVAGFDNEQFF | TGTGCCAGCAGCGTAGTCGCGGGTTTCGACAATGAGCAGTTCTTC
TRBJ1-3 | . | . | TRBV2 | CASRLSLNSGNTIYF | TGTGCCAGCAGGCTTAGTCTGAACTCTGGAAACACCATATATTTT
TRBJ1-5 | . | . | TRBV19 | CASSIRTDLTPQHF | TGTGCCAGTAGTATAAGGACAGACCTTACGCCCCAGCATTTT
TRBJ2-5 | . | . | TRBV13 | CASSWGQDQETQYF | TGTGCCAGCAGCTGGGGCCAGGACCAAGAGACCCAGTACTTC
TRBJ1-2 | . | TRBD1 | TRBV5-4 | CASNLGGDRTSYTF | TGTGCCAGCAACCTAGGGGGCGACCGAACCAGCTACACCTTC
TRBJ2-7 | . | TRBD1 | TRBV5-1 | CASSLGQGASSYEQYF | TGCGCCAGCAGCTTGGGACAGGGGGCTAGCTCCTACGAGCAGTACTTC
TRBJ2-1 | few | . | TRBV6-4 | CASSDSVGGGNNEQFF | TGTGCCAGCAGTGACTCGGTTGGTGGGGGGAACAATGAGCAGTTCTTC
TRBJ2-7 | . | TRBD2 | TRBV6-1 | CASSIAGLPSYEQYF | TGTGCCAGCAGTATAGCGGGACTACCTTCCTACGAGCAGTACTTC
TRBJ1-1 | . | . | TRBV18 | CASSPPGFRETEAFF | TGTGCCAGCTCACCACCGGGGTTCAGGGAAACTGAAGCTTTCTTT
TRBJ2-3 | . | . | TRBV15 | CATSRVAGRGRGGTQYF | TGTGCCACCAGCAGAGTGGCGGGAAGGGGAAGGGGGGGAACGCAGTATTTT
TRBJ2-5 | . | TRBD2 | TRBV28 | CASSRLAGGQETQYF | TGTGCCAGCAGCCGACTAGCGGGGGGTCAAGAGACCCAGTACTTC
TRBJ1-3 | . | . | TRBV25-1 | CASSENLQGGNTIYF | TGTGCCAGCAGTGAAAACCTACAGGGAGGAAACACCATATATTTT
TRBJ2-1 | . | TRBD1 | TRBV11-3 | CASSRGTGGYNEQFF | TGTGCCAGCAGCCGAGGGACAGGGGGGTACAATGAGCAGTTCTTC